Listed below are T cell receptor beta chains from one sample, sequenced in a study of shared clonotypes between healthy human individuals. Profiling relied on immunoSEQ multiplex PCR, and the TCRdb table lists in-frame clones only, not all of them. Found here are roughly 2.2 million clones, 85% to 95% of them singletons; the top ten hold under 0.45%. The sequenced material came from naive CD4+ T cells from PBMCs. These receptors were collected from a man aged 18 to 30 in good health. Some clones in this sample may be carry-over from other donors' samples. CDR3s include the opening cysteine and the closing phenylalanine or tryptophan. Each record gives: V gene, clone size, CDR3 length, D gene, J gene, CDR3 DNA, CDR3 protein. D genes are given only for firm matches. Only some rows state a clone size, as once, few, many or a class for expanded clones.

v_gene: TRBV5-1
abundance: .
len: 13
d_gene: .
j_gene: TRBJ2-5
CDR3nt: TGCGCCACCTCGACGGTCACCCAAGAGACCCAGTACTTC
CDR3aa: CATSTVTQETQYF

v_gene: TRBV7-9
abundance: .
len: 13
d_gene: .
j_gene: TRBJ2-7
CDR3nt: TGTGCCAGCAGCTCCGCCGGAATCTACGAGCAGTACTTC
CDR3aa: CASSSAGIYEQYF

v_gene: TRBV2
abundance: .
len: 14
d_gene: TRBD2
j_gene: TRBJ2-7
CDR3nt: TGTGCCACCGGACCGGGACTAGGGCGATACGAGCAGTACTTC
CDR3aa: CATGPGLGRYEQYF

v_gene: TRBV30
abundance: .
len: 16
d_gene: TRBD2
j_gene: TRBJ2-3
CDR3nt: TGTGCCTGGACGGGACTAGCGGGAGGGCCGATAGATACGCAGTATTTT
CDR3aa: CAWTGLAGGPIDTQYF

v_gene: TRBV18
abundance: .
len: 17
d_gene: TRBD1
j_gene: TRBJ2-4
CDR3nt: TGTGCCAGCAGTCCCAGGGGGCGTTCCTCGTTACTCGACATTCAGTACTTC
CDR3aa: CASSPRGRSSLLDIQYF

v_gene: TRBV9
abundance: once
len: 15
d_gene: .
j_gene: TRBJ2-1
CDR3nt: TGTGCCAGCAGCCCCTCCAGCGGATTCTACAATGAGCAGTTCTTC
CDR3aa: CASSPSSGFYNEQFF

v_gene: TRBV6-5
abundance: few
len: 13
d_gene: .
j_gene: TRBJ1-1
CDR3nt: TGTGCCAGCAGTTACTCGAAGAACACTGAAGCTTTCTTT
CDR3aa: CASSYSKNTEAFF

v_gene: TRBV6-5
abundance: .
len: 15
d_gene: TRBD1
j_gene: TRBJ1-5
CDR3nt: TGTGCCAGCAGGCGACAGGGATCAAGCAATCAGCCCCAGCATTTT
CDR3aa: CASRRQGSSNQPQHF

v_gene: TRBV28
abundance: .
len: 16
d_gene: .
j_gene: TRBJ2-1
CDR3nt: TGTGCCAGCAGTCCACTAAGGGGGGACGTCCCCCCGGAGCAGTTCTTC
CDR3aa: CASSPLRGDVPPEQFF

v_gene: TRBV5-1
abundance: .
len: 17
d_gene: TRBD2
j_gene: TRBJ2-2
CDR3nt: TGCGCCAGCAGCCTACCAACTAGCGGGAGTATCACCGGGGAGCTGTTTTTT
CDR3aa: CASSLPTSGSITGELFF

v_gene: TRBV5-1
abundance: .
len: 15
d_gene: .
j_gene: TRBJ2-7
CDR3nt: TGCGCCAGCAGCTTGGCCCGCGACTGGGGCTACGAGCAGTACTTC
CDR3aa: CASSLARDWGYEQYF

v_gene: TRBV7-9
abundance: .
len: 15
d_gene: .
j_gene: TRBJ1-1
CDR3nt: TGTGCCAGCAGCTCTACCGGAGGACATAGTACTGAAGCTTTCTTT
CDR3aa: CASSSTGGHSTEAFF

v_gene: TRBV5-1
abundance: .
len: 15
d_gene: .
j_gene: TRBJ2-5
CDR3nt: TGCGCCAGCAGCTTGTTATGGGCGGGGCAAGAGACCCAGTACTTC
CDR3aa: CASSLLWAGQETQYF

v_gene: TRBV5-1
abundance: once
len: 14
d_gene: .
j_gene: TRBJ2-5
CDR3nt: TGCGCCAGCAGCGGAACAGGGTACCAAGAGACCCAGTACTTC
CDR3aa: CASSGTGYQETQYF

v_gene: TRBV28
abundance: .
len: 14
d_gene: TRBD2
j_gene: TRBJ2-7
CDR3nt: TGTGCCAGCAGTTCGGGACTATTTAAGTACGGGCAGTACTTC
CDR3aa: CASSSGLFKYGQYF

v_gene: TRBV5-1
abundance: .
len: 16
d_gene: .
j_gene: TRBJ2-7
CDR3nt: TGCGCCAGCAGCCGTCTATCCAGGATCCAGGCGGACGAGCAGTACTTC
CDR3aa: CASSRLSRIQADEQYF

v_gene: TRBV28
abundance: few
len: 16
d_gene: .
j_gene: TRBJ2-1
CDR3nt: TGTGCCAGTCGAATAGGAGGGGTTAGCTCCTACAATGAGCAGTTCTTC
CDR3aa: CASRIGGVSSYNEQFF

v_gene: TRBV29-1
abundance: .
len: 16
d_gene: .
j_gene: TRBJ2-1
CDR3nt: TGCAGCGTTGAGGACAGCTTTCACCTTTCCTACAATGAGCAGTTCTTC
CDR3aa: CSVEDSFHLSYNEQFF

v_gene: TRBV5-1
abundance: .
len: 17
d_gene: .
j_gene: TRBJ1-5
CDR3nt: TGCGCCAGCAGCTTGGGCCCAGAGGCAGGGTTGGGTCAGCCCCAGCATTTT
CDR3aa: CASSLGPEAGLGQPQHF

v_gene: TRBV5-6
abundance: .
len: 16
d_gene: .
j_gene: TRBJ2-3
CDR3nt: TGTGCCAGCAGCTTGGTCGCCGCTAGCCAGACAGATACGCAGTATTTT
CDR3aa: CASSLVAASQTDTQYF

v_gene: TRBV6-1
abundance: .
len: 15
d_gene: .
j_gene: TRBJ1-2
CDR3nt: TGTGCCAGCACCTTGGGAAGGGGATCGGGCTATGGCTACACCTTC
CDR3aa: CASTLGRGSGYGYTF

v_gene: TRBV6-1
abundance: .
len: 16
d_gene: .
j_gene: TRBJ2-1
CDR3nt: TGTGCCAGCAGTGTGATTGGCGGGACCTATAACAATGAGCAGTTCTTC
CDR3aa: CASSVIGGTYNNEQFF

v_gene: TRBV29-1
abundance: .
len: 14
d_gene: .
j_gene: TRBJ2-3
CDR3nt: TGCAGCGTTGTTGGGGACCTCGGCACAGATACGCAGTATTTT
CDR3aa: CSVVGDLGTDTQYF

v_gene: TRBV28
abundance: .
len: 12
d_gene: .
j_gene: TRBJ2-7
CDR3nt: TGTGCCAGCACCCGGGCGCGCTACGAGCAGTACTTC
CDR3aa: CASTRARYEQYF

v_gene: TRBV28
abundance: .
len: 18
d_gene: TRBD1
j_gene: TRBJ2-1
CDR3nt: TGTGCCAGCAGCTTCACATGGACAGGGGGCGGACTCAACAATGAGCAGTTCTTC
CDR3aa: CASSFTWTGGGLNNEQFF

v_gene: TRBV7-3
abundance: .
len: 16
d_gene: TRBD2
j_gene: TRBJ2-1
CDR3nt: TGTGCCAGCAGCTTACTCGCGGGAGGATCCTACAATGAGCAGTTCTTC
CDR3aa: CASSLLAGGSYNEQFF

v_gene: TRBV28
abundance: .
len: 16
d_gene: TRBD2
j_gene: TRBJ2-1
CDR3nt: TGTGCCAGCAGTTTACCTGGACTAGCGACCTCCAATGAGCACCTCTTC
CDR3aa: CASSLPGLATSNEHLF

v_gene: TRBV10-3
abundance: .
len: 16
d_gene: TRBD2
j_gene: TRBJ2-1
CDR3nt: TGTGCCATCAGGGACAGTAGCGGGAGCTCCTACAATGAGCAGTTCTTC
CDR3aa: CAIRDSSGSSYNEQFF

v_gene: TRBV28
abundance: once
len: 15
d_gene: .
j_gene: TRBJ1-2
CDR3nt: TGTGCCAGCAGTTTATCCCGCGGCGGGCGAATTGGCTACACCTTC
CDR3aa: CASSLSRGGRIGYTF

v_gene: TRBV29-1
abundance: .
len: 12
d_gene: TRBD2
j_gene: TRBJ2-7
CDR3nt: TGCAGCGTAACCGGGACTAGCGACGAGCAGTACTTC
CDR3aa: CSVTGTSDEQYF

v_gene: TRBV5-1
abundance: .
len: 16
d_gene: TRBD2
j_gene: TRBJ2-1
CDR3nt: TGCGCCAGCGCCCAAGGGACTAGCGGGCGTTACAATGAGCAGTTCTTC
CDR3aa: CASAQGTSGRYNEQFF

v_gene: TRBV10-3
abundance: .
len: 14
d_gene: .
j_gene: TRBJ1-5
CDR3nt: TGTGCCACTTCCCCCAAGGACCTTAATCAGCCCCAGCATTTT
CDR3aa: CATSPKDLNQPQHF

v_gene: TRBV7-6
abundance: .
len: 15
d_gene: TRBD1
j_gene: TRBJ1-4
CDR3nt: TGTGCCAGCAGCTTAGACTCAGGGGGCTTTGAAAAACTGTTTTTT
CDR3aa: CASSLDSGGFEKLFF

v_gene: TRBV14
abundance: .
len: 14
d_gene: .
j_gene: TRBJ2-7
CDR3nt: TGTGCCAGCAGCAAACAACAGGGAGCGGACGAGCAGTACTTC
CDR3aa: CASSKQQGADEQYF

v_gene: TRBV9
abundance: .
len: 15
d_gene: TRBD1
j_gene: TRBJ1-4
CDR3nt: TGTGCCAGCAGCCCCCAGGGGACAGGGGCCGAAAAACTGTTTTTT
CDR3aa: CASSPQGTGAEKLFF

v_gene: TRBV6-6
abundance: .
len: 15
d_gene: .
j_gene: TRBJ2-3
CDR3nt: TGTGCCAGCAGTTACTCGGGTTCTAGCACAGATACGCAGTATTTT
CDR3aa: CASSYSGSSTDTQYF

v_gene: TRBV28
abundance: .
len: 15
d_gene: .
j_gene: TRBJ2-7
CDR3nt: TGTGCCAGCAGTGGACGACATTCGCCCTTCTACGAGCAGTACTTC
CDR3aa: CASSGRHSPFYEQYF

v_gene: TRBV2
abundance: .
len: 15
d_gene: TRBD1
j_gene: TRBJ1-6
CDR3nt: TGTGCCAGCAGTTCACAGGGGTTAAGTAATTCACCCCTCCACTTT
CDR3aa: CASSSQGLSNSPLHF

v_gene: TRBV18
abundance: .
len: 15
d_gene: .
j_gene: TRBJ2-6
CDR3nt: TGTGCCAGCTCACCAACCGCGTCTGGGGCCAACGTCCTGACTTTC
CDR3aa: CASSPTASGANVLTF

v_gene: TRBV18
abundance: .
len: 17
d_gene: .
j_gene: TRBJ2-3
CDR3nt: TGTGCCAGCACCCCGCGGGTGCTAAGTTCTAGCACAGATACGCAGTATTTT
CDR3aa: CASTPRVLSSSTDTQYF

v_gene: TRBV6-5
abundance: .
len: 16
d_gene: TRBD2
j_gene: TRBJ2-4
CDR3nt: TGTGCCAGCAGTTACTCGGTTAGCGGGAGCGGAAACATTCAGTACTTC
CDR3aa: CASSYSVSGSGNIQYF

v_gene: TRBV7-2
abundance: .
len: 13
d_gene: .
j_gene: TRBJ1-5
CDR3nt: TGTGCCAGCAGCCCCGCCCAGAATCAGCCCCAGCATTTT
CDR3aa: CASSPAQNQPQHF

v_gene: TRBV19
abundance: .
len: 18
d_gene: TRBD2
j_gene: TRBJ2-1
CDR3nt: TGTGCCAGTAGTATATTGGCACTAGCGGGAGGGCAAAACAATGAGCAGTTCTTC
CDR3aa: CASSILALAGGQNNEQFF

v_gene: TRBV27
abundance: .
len: 16
d_gene: .
j_gene: TRBJ1-1
CDR3nt: TGTGCCAGCAGTTCATTACGGATCCACTCATCCCCTGAAGCTTTCTTT
CDR3aa: CASSSLRIHSSPEAFF

v_gene: TRBV19
abundance: .
len: 14
d_gene: TRBD2
j_gene: TRBJ2-3
CDR3nt: TGTGCCAGTAGATTAGCGGGAAGCACAGATACGCAGTATTTT
CDR3aa: CASRLAGSTDTQYF

v_gene: TRBV7-2
abundance: .
len: 12
d_gene: .
j_gene: TRBJ1-3
CDR3nt: TGTGCCAGCAGCTTAACTGGAAACACCATATATTTT
CDR3aa: CASSLTGNTIYF

v_gene: TRBV6-5
abundance: .
len: 14
d_gene: .
j_gene: TRBJ2-1
CDR3nt: TGTGCCAGCAGCCCTTGGGACTCCTACAATGAGCAGTTCTTC
CDR3aa: CASSPWDSYNEQFF

v_gene: TRBV28
abundance: once
len: 15
d_gene: TRBD2
j_gene: TRBJ2-1
CDR3nt: TGTGCCAGCAGCTATGCGGGGGGGACTGGGAATGAGCAGTTCTTC
CDR3aa: CASSYAGGTGNEQFF

v_gene: TRBV9
abundance: few
len: 15
d_gene: .
j_gene: TRBJ1-3
CDR3nt: TGTGCCAGCAGCGTAGTCGGGGGAGGAGGAAACACCATATATTTT
CDR3aa: CASSVVGGGGNTIYF